These 23 T cell receptor beta chains share one sample of origin, sequenced in a study of T cells after yellow fever vaccination. TCRdb processed the 5' RACE reads anew with MiXCR; each CDR3 protein has one entry. Of about 330,000 distinct CDR3 sequences in the sample, approximately 7% were seen once. The material was PBMCs, obtained more than 40 days after the first yellow fever vaccination. Receptor source: a man aged 18 to 30 who received the YFV17D yellow fever vaccine.

Ten or more counts support this clonotype. The chain has TRBV2 and TRBJ2-3; the D is unclear. The length of the CDR3 is 11 residues. Germline loops: CDR1 SNHLY, CDR2 FYNNEI. Deletions cut 7 bases from V and 3 bases from J, with 5 bases between. DNA for the CDR3: TGTGCCAGCATGGAAACAGATACGCAGTATTTT. It translates to CASMETDTQYF.

The chain combines TRBV6-6 with TRBJ1-5, with D unclear. Germline V lookup: CDR1 MNHNY, CDR2 SVGAGI (reference sequence). The CDR3 loop spans 13 amino acids. V lost 6 bases and J lost 9, with 15 bases in between. The CDR3 nucleotides are TGTGCCAGCAGATCACCGGGCCTCGGGCCCCAGCATTTT. Amino acid sequence: CASRSPGLGPQHF.

This clonotype was seen a few times. This rearrangement joins TRBV6-6 to TRBJ1-1; 9 bases are a match to TRBD1. The germline V gene has CDR1 MNHNY and CDR2 SVGAGI (reference sequence). This CDR3 spans 13 amino acids. Germline trimming cut 11 bases from V and 2 bases from J; bases unmatched to any gene: 6. In DNA form, the CDR3 reads TGTGCCGCTAACAGGGGGCCCAACACTGAAGCTTTCTTT. Its translation: CAANRGPNTEAFF.

Many counts were recorded for this clonotype. CDR3 in DNA: TGTGCCAGCAGCCACCGTACAGGGCCCGATGGCTACACCTTC. Translation: CASSHRTGPDGYTF. The V and J genes are TRBV4-2 and TRBJ1-2; maybe TRBD1 (6 bases). This CDR3 is 14 amino acids long. Per germline, CDR1 LGHNA and CDR2 YNFKEQ. V shed 3 bases and J shed 6 bases, with 14 bases lying between them.

This clonotype was found many times. This chain connects TRBV12-3 or TRBV12-4 to TRBJ1-2; the D is unclear. This CDR3 comprises 13 residues. V shed 3 bases and J shed 8 bases, with 13 bases lying between them. CDR3 sequence: CASSFGQSRGYTF. The CDR3 DNA is TGTGCCAGCAGTTTCGGGCAGTCAAGGGGCTACACCTTC.

This clonotype was recorded a few times. The gene calls are TRBV13 and TRBJ2-6, with 7 bases fitting TRBD1. V was pared by 7 bases and J by 9 bases, with 9 bases of the junction left unmatched. Germline V gene lookup returns CDR1 PRHDT and CDR2 FYEKMQ (reference sequence). The CDR3 is 14 residues long. Here the CDR3 reads CASKAGTEDNVLTF. CDR3 nucleotides: TGTGCCAGCAAGGCCGGGACAGAGGACAACGTCCTGACTTTC.

This chain links TRBV7-3 with TRBJ2-7; D is ambiguous. Trimming stripped 7 bases from V and 0 bases from J, with 16 bases between. This CDR3 has 15 amino acids. Germline loops: CDR1 SGHTA, CDR2 FQGTGA. CDR3: CASNPMAGSSYEQYF. For the CDR3, the DNA is TGTGCCAGCAACCCAATGGCAGGTAGCTCCTACGAGCAGTACTTC.

This clonotype was seen a handful of times. This chain uses TRBV4-1 with TRBJ2-7, with 10 bases matching TRBD1. Germline V gene sequence: CDR1 MGHRA, CDR2 YSYEKL. The CDR3 spans 16 residues. V lost 3 bases to trimming and J lost 5 bases; unmatched junction nucleotides: 10. CDR3 amino acids: CASSQGDRGPIDEQYF. In DNA, the CDR3 is TGCGCCAGCAGCCAGGGGGACAGGGGTCCGATAGACGAGCAGTACTTC.

This clonotype occurred a few times. The genes are TRBV5-1 and TRBJ1-6; D remains unclear. Trimming took 0 bases from V and 11 from J, leaving 15 bases between them. The CDR3 loop spans 15 amino acids. Per germline, CDR1 SGHRS and CDR2 YFSETQ. CDR3 bases: TGCGCCAGCAGCTTGGAAGGGCACGGCGGGGCACCCCTCCACTTT. The encoded protein is CASSLEGHGGAPLHF.

The J gene is TRBJ1-1, the V gene TRBV4-1; D not resolved. Trimming removed 1 base at V and 1 base at J, with 13 bases between. This CDR3 spans 16 amino acids. From germline, CDR1 is MGHRA and CDR2 YSYEKL. The CDR3 sequence is CASSQVPLTRNTEAFF. CDR3 in DNA: TGCGCCAGCAGCCAAGTTCCCCTGACGAGGAACACTGAAGCTTTCTTT.

This clonotype was detected a few times. This sequence joins TRBV2 and TRBJ2-7; D gene uncertain. V was trimmed by 7 bases and J by 0 bases, leaving 13 bases between them. The CDR3 contains 14 residues. Germline CDR1 reads SNHLY; CDR2 reads FYNNEI. CDR3 in DNA: TGTGCCAGCACTTCGGGCCGCTACTCCTACGAGCAGTACTTC. Its translation: CASTSGRYSYEQYF.

This clonotype appeared a few times. The rearrangement uses TRBV5-1 and TRBJ1-5; D remains unclear. Germline lookup yields CDR1 SGHRS and CDR2 YFSETQ. This CDR3 region has 15 residues. V was pared by 0 bases and J by 7 bases, with 14 bases between. The CDR3 protein is CASSLGLGSEQPQHF. The DNA for the CDR3 is TGCGCCAGCAGCTTGGGGTTGGGGAGCGAGCAGCCCCAGCATTTT.

CDR3 DNA: TGTGCCAGCAGCGGGGGGGAGAGCAATCAGCCCCAGCATTTT. Amino acids: CASSGGESNQPQHF. This rearrangement joins TRBV7-8 to TRBJ1-5; possibly TRBD1 for D (5 bases). Germline V lookup: CDR1 SGHVS, CDR2 FQNEAQ. Trimming cost V 5 bases and J 1 base, with 9 bases left between them. CDR3 size: 14 residues.

This clonotype was found a few times. The rearrangement links TRBV5-4 to TRBJ2-1; D is tentatively TRBD1 or TRBD2 (6 bases each). The germline V and J ends were trimmed by 9 bases and 0 bases, with 16 bases remaining between them. The CDR3 is 15 residues long. Germline values: CDR1 SGHNT, CDR2 YYREEE (reference sequence). CDR3 protein: CATKSGADSYNEQFF. The CDR3 DNA is TGTGCCACCAAGTCGGGGGCGGACTCCTACAATGAGCAGTTCTTC.

The chain is built from TRBV30 and TRBJ1-2; a weak D match, TRBD1 (5 bases). The V end was cut by 2 bases, the J end by 2 bases, with 12 bases between. The CDR3 sequence is 14 residues long. Germline lookup yields CDR1 GTSNPN and CDR2 SVGIG (reference sequence). This CDR3 reads CAWSSLRGNYGYTF. The CDR3 nucleotides read TGTGCCTGGAGTTCCCTAAGGGGCAACTATGGCTACACCTTC.

The chain carries TRBV28 and TRBJ2-3, with TRBD1 matching 9 bases. Germline V lookup: CDR1 MDHEN, CDR2 SYDVKM. CDR3 length equals 19 residues. V shed 5 bases and J 3 bases; nucleotides not matched to a gene: 18. This CDR3 is CASSAGTGRESEETDTQYF. For the CDR3, the DNA is TGTGCCAGCAGTGCCGGGACAGGGAGAGAGAGTGAGGAGACAGATACGCAGTATTTT.

The gene calls are TRBV3-1 and TRBJ2-1; 7 bases align to TRBD1. CDR3 length: 17 residues. Germline V CDR1 and CDR2: LGHDT, YNNKEL (reference sequence). Trimming cost V 4 bases and J 4 bases; bases outside gene matches: 13. CDR3 region: CASSPRQSRGSYNEQFF. The CDR3 bases are TGTGCCAGCAGCCCGCGACAATCCAGGGGGTCTTACAATGAGCAGTTCTTC.

This clonotype showed up many times. This chain uses TRBV12-5 with TRBJ2-3; the D gene is possibly TRBD2 (5 bases). The V end lost 4 bases, the J end lost 2 bases, and 7 bases lay between the germline ends. Germline loops: CDR1 LGHNT, CDR2 FRNRAP. The CDR3 spans 13 residues. The CDR3 loop is CASGSGDTDTQYF. The DNA for the CDR3 is TGTGCTAGTGGTTCCGGGGACACAGATACGCAGTATTTT.

In this sample, this clonotype turned up many times. CDR3 DNA: TGCGCCAGCCATGACACAGGGACAGATACGCAGTATTTT. Protein product: CASHDTGTDTQYF. The rearrangement links TRBV5-1 to TRBJ2-3, with D perhaps TRBD1 (6 bases). V was pared by 7 bases and J by 3 bases, with 12 bases between. CDR3 length: 13 residues. Germline-derived CDR1 and CDR2 are SGHRS and YFSETQ.

The rearrangement uses TRBV11-2 and TRBJ2-5; TRBD2 is a possible D gene (5 bases). Trimming removed 5 bases from V and 1 base from J, with 11 bases in between. This CDR3 spans 14 amino acids. Germline values: CDR1 SGHAT, CDR2 FQNNGV. CDR3 bases: TGTGCCAGCAGCCGCCGACGGGGCCAAGAGACCCAGTACTTC. The encoded protein is CASSRRRGQETQYF.

This clonotype has more than one count but fewer than ten. The rearrangement links TRBV29-1 to TRBJ1-1; D gene ambiguous. Germline V gene lookup returns CDR1 SQVTM and CDR2 ANQGSEA. Deletions cut 4 bases from V and 9 bases from J, with 18 bases between. The CDR3 runs 13 residues. The CDR3 sequence: CSVGHEVGAKAFF. The CDR3 DNA reads as TGCAGCGTTGGTCACGAGGTGGGCGCGAAAGCTTTCTTT.

The CDR3 DNA reads TGTGCCAGCAGTTTTGACAGGGTACGCGAGCAGTACTTC. It specifies CASSFDRVREQYF. The chain recombines TRBV6-5 with TRBJ2-7; 7 positions match TRBD1. J gave up 6 bases and V 4 bases, and 6 bases lay outside the gene matches. CDR3 length equals 13 residues. CDR1 is MNHEY and CDR2 is SVGAGI in the germline V gene.

In its sample, this clonotype was seen many times. The gene calls are TRBV4-3 and TRBJ1-6; D unresolved. V was pared by 0 bases and J by 4 bases, with 13 bases between. This CDR3 is built from 17 residues. Germline V gives CDR1 LGHNA, CDR2 YSLEER. CDR3 region: CASSQDLREQYNSPLHF. The CDR3 DNA follows: TGCGCCAGCAGCCAAGATCTAAGGGAACAGTATAATTCACCCCTCCACTTT.